Following are 23 T cell receptor beta chains from one sample sequenced in a study of T cell repertoires in cytomegalovirus infection. Their recognized antigens are unknown. Each CDR3 protein gets one entry after TCRdb re-called the reads with MiXCR. The repertoire consists of approximately 990,000 distinct CDR3 sequences, with 31% occurring once and the leading ten covering over 13%. The starting material was cultured CD8+ T cells from PBMCs, obtained from culture after CMV antigen stimulation. These receptors were obtained from a human donor in good health (CMV status not recorded). Some clones in this sample may be carry-over from other donors' samples.

V is TRBV20-1 and J is TRBJ2-5; D may be TRBD2 (6 bases). Germline V gives CDR1 DFQATT, CDR2 SNEGSKA (reference sequence). The V gene lost 6 bases and the J gene lost 13 bases, with 18 bases spanning the gap. The CDR3 length is 11 residues. This CDR3 reads CSASRLGAGYF. The CDR3 nucleotides read TGCAGTGCCTCACGACTAGGTGCCGGGTACTTC.

There are a few counts of this clonotype. The chain joins TRBV6-8 to TRBJ1-2, with a tentative D call TRBD1 (6 bases). Trimming shortened V by 2 bases and J by 4 bases, and 14 bases separated the two germline ends. Looked up from germline, CDR1 is MNHGY and CDR2 is SAAAGT. The CDR3 is 15 amino acids. The CDR3 is CASSYDRQALYGYTF. CDR3 DNA sequence: TGTGCCAGCAGTTACGACCGACAGGCCCTCTATGGCTACACCTTC.

This chain connects TRBV27 to TRBJ2-3; tentative D call: TRBD2 (5 bases). CDR3 length: 15 residues. V lost 5 bases to trimming and J lost 5 bases, with 17 bases between them. The germline CDR1 and CDR2 sequences are MNHEY and SMNVEV (reference sequence). This chain's CDR3 is CASSPPDGGRDTQYF. The DNA of the CDR3 is TGTGCCAGCAGTCCCCCGGACGGAGGCCGAGATACGCAGTATTTT.

The sample holds a few counts of this clonotype. The J gene is TRBJ2-1, the V gene TRBV24-1; a weak D match, TRBD1 (6 bases). Deletions cut 4 bases from V and 4 bases from J, with 10 bases between. The CDR3 covers 14 residues. Germline CDR1 reads KGHDR; CDR2 reads SFDVKD. For the CDR3, the DNA is TGTGCCACCAGTGAGGCAGGGGAGTACAATGAGCAGTTCTTC. Translating it yields CATSEAGEYNEQFF.

The V and J genes are TRBV20-1 and TRBJ1-2; the D gene is possibly TRBD1 (6 bases). The CDR3 covers 16 residues. Looked up from germline, CDR1 is DFQATT and CDR2 is SNEGSKA (reference sequence). Trimming shortened V by 6 bases and J by 3 bases, and 23 bases separated the two germline ends. The CDR3 region is CSARGDTGSFYYGYTF. DNA of the CDR3: TGCAGTGCCCGCGGGGACACCGGTAGCTTTTACTATGGCTACACCTTC.

V and J are TRBV28 and TRBJ2-7; weak D call: TRBD1 (5 bases). V was shortened by 7 bases and J by 1 base, with 11 bases between the two germline ends. The length of the CDR3 is 13 residues. Germline V gives CDR1 MDHEN, CDR2 SYDVKM. CDR3 residues: CASNQGRSYEQYV. The DNA of the CDR3 is TGTGCCAGCAACCAGGGAAGGTCCTACGAGCAGTACGTC.

In this sample, this clonotype turned up a few times. This chain joins TRBV7-9 and TRBJ1-2, with D tentatively TRBD1 (5 bases). The V and J ends lost 4 bases and 3 bases respectively, with 12 bases between them. This CDR3 is built from 14 residues. Germline CDR1 and CDR2: SEHNR and FQNEAQ (reference sequence). The CDR3 here is CASSYHGTDYGYTF. The CDR3 DNA reads TGTGCCAGCAGCTACCACGGGACGGACTATGGCTACACCTTC.

The chain joins TRBV28 to TRBJ2-7; D is perhaps TRBD1 (5 bases). This CDR3 is 17 amino acids long. The germline CDR1 and CDR2 sequences are MDHEN and SYDVKM. V was cut by 4 bases and J by 1 base, with 20 bases left in between. Here the CDR3 DNA reads TGTGCCAGCAGTTCCGTTCCTACTCAGGGTCGGTCCTACGAGCAGTACGTC. Residues: CASSSVPTQGRSYEQYV.

This clonotype was seen many times. J is TRBJ1-5 and V is TRBV6-2 or TRBV6-3; no clear D gene. The CDR3 runs to 15 residues. The germline CDR1 and CDR2 sequences are MNHEY and SVGEGT. The V gene lost 2 bases and the J gene lost 2 bases, with 10 bases spanning the gap. The CDR3 is CASSYEDKGNQPQHF. CDR3 DNA sequence: TGTGCCAGCAGTTACGAAGACAAGGGCAATCAGCCCCAGCATTTT.

This clonotype was observed many times. The chain recombines TRBV12-3 or TRBV12-4 with TRBJ2-2, with 9 bases fitting TRBD1. The length of the CDR3 is 16 residues. Trimming cost V 4 bases and J 5 bases; bases outside gene matches: 8. This chain's CDR3 is CASSSPTGGDTGELFF. The CDR3 DNA follows: TGTGCCAGCAGTTCCCCGACAGGGGGGGATACCGGGGAGCTGTTTTTT.

This chain joins TRBV27 and TRBJ2-7; D unclear. Germline assignment: CDR1 MNHEY and CDR2 SMNVEV (reference sequence). Trimming removed 7 bases from V and 5 bases from J, with 9 bases in between. The CDR3 runs 11 residues. The CDR3 is CASTMGHEQYF. CDR3 DNA: TGTGCCAGCACGATGGGTCACGAGCAGTACTTC.

This clonotype has a count of ten or more. The chain uses TRBV19 and TRBJ1-1, with D perhaps TRBD1 (6 bases). This CDR3 spans 13 amino acids. V was trimmed by 5 bases and J by 5 bases, leaving 12 bases between them. Germline CDR1 reads LNHDA; CDR2 reads SQIVND (reference sequence). CDR3 sequence (DNA): TGTGCCAGTAGTCGTACAGGGAAAACTGAAGCTTTCTTT. This sequence encodes CASSRTGKTEAFF.

V and J are TRBV20-1 and TRBJ1-2, with 7 bases lining up with TRBD1. This CDR3 has 13 amino acids. Germline loops: CDR1 DFQATT, CDR2 SNEGSKA (reference sequence). Trimming cost V 4 bases and J 1 base; bases outside gene matches: 3. CDR3 protein: CSAKGAHNYGYTF. The CDR3 DNA reads as TGCAGTGCTAAGGGGGCTCATAACTATGGCTACACCTTC.

This clonotype was picked up a small number of times. The rearrangement uses TRBV6-1 and TRBJ1-2; D gene unclear. The V and J ends lost 1 base and 7 bases respectively, with 4 bases between them. The CDR3 length is 11 residues. Germline values: CDR1 MNHNS, CDR2 SASEGT. Written as DNA, the CDR3 is TGTGCCAGCAGTGAAGAGGGTGGCTACACCTTC. Protein: CASSEEGGYTF.

The table lists this clonotype with many counts. CDR3 sequence: CASSRDRAYEQYF. The CDR3 DNA reads TGTGCCAGCAGTAGGGACAGAGCCTACGAGCAGTACTTC. The gene calls are TRBV12-3 or TRBV12-4 and TRBJ2-7, with TRBD1 matching 7 bases. After removal of 5 bases from V and 2 bases from J, the junction contained 3 bases not matched to a gene. The CDR3 has 13 residues.

This chain joins TRBV13 and TRBJ1-6, with TRBD1 matching 8 bases. This CDR3 has 15 residues. Per the germline V gene, CDR1 is PRHDT and CDR2 is FYEKMQ (reference sequence). Unmatched junction bases numbered 8, after V lost 5 bases and J lost 8 bases. The CDR3 region is CASSVYGQGDSPLHF. CDR3 nucleotide sequence: TGTGCCAGCAGCGTTTACGGACAGGGCGATTCACCCCTCCACTTT. Complete variable domain (other parts from reference TRBV13 and TRBJ1-6): AAGVIQSPRHLIKEKRETATLKCYPIPRHDTVYWYQQGPGQDPQFLISFYEKMQSDKGSIPDRFSAQQFSDYHSELNMSSLELGDSALYFCASSVYGQGDSPLHFGNGTRLTVT.

This clonotype was recorded at least ten times. V gene TRBV7-6 combines with J gene TRBJ1-2, with no clear D. The CDR3 has 13 residues. Looked up from germline, CDR1 is SGHVS and CDR2 is FNYEAQ. The germline V and J ends were trimmed by 5 bases and 3 bases, with 10 bases remaining between them. CDR3 DNA sequence: TGTGCCAGCAGCGCCGGACGGCACTATGGCTACACCTTC. This sequence encodes CASSAGRHYGYTF.

The sample holds many counts of this clonotype. J is TRBJ2-2 and V is TRBV7-2; 10 nucleotides agree with TRBD2. This CDR3 is 16 amino acids long. Germline values: CDR1 SGHTA, CDR2 FQGNSA. Trimming at V came to 2 bases and at J to 6 bases, leaving 6 bases not matched to a gene. The CDR3 bases are TGTGCCAGCAGCTTACGGAGCGGGGGGGCAGCCGGGGAGCTGTTTTTT. It yields the protein CASSLRSGGAAGELFF.

The CDR3 protein is CASIRPRSYEQYF. In nucleotides, the CDR3 is TGTGCCAGCATCAGACCCCGCTCCTACGAGCAGTACTTC. The chain is built from TRBV2 and TRBJ2-7; no clear D gene. V lost 7 bases to trimming and J lost 0 bases, with 10 bases between them. Germline V gives CDR1 SNHLY, CDR2 FYNNEI. CDR3 length: 13 residues.

This clonotype appeared a few times. The chain recombines TRBV12-3 or TRBV12-4 with TRBJ2-1, with 10 bases matching TRBD2. With 3 bases clipped from V and 7 bases from J, the junction kept 6 bases outside the gene matches. The CDR3 is 15 residues long. This chain's CDR3 is CASSFLAGGWNEQFF. The CDR3 DNA sequence: TGTGCCAGCAGTTTTTTAGCGGGGGGCTGGAATGAGCAGTTCTTC.

V and J are TRBV6-2 or TRBV6-3 and TRBJ1-1; D gene unclear. V dropped 4 bases and J dropped 5 bases, with 14 bases sitting between them. The CDR3 is 14 residues long. The germline CDR1 and CDR2 sequences are MNHEY and SVGEGT. The CDR3 region is CASSSTPGGTEAFF. DNA for the CDR3: TGTGCCAGCAGTTCCACACCTGGCGGGACTGAAGCTTTCTTT.

V is TRBV7-6 and J is TRBJ2-5; 8 bases line up with TRBD2. The CDR3 is 17 amino acids. Germline trimming cut 5 bases from V and 5 bases from J; bases unmatched to any gene: 16. Germline-derived CDR1 and CDR2 are SGHVS and FNYEAQ. CDR3 sequence reads: CASSLLPLLADHETQYF. In DNA form, the CDR3 reads TGTGCCAGCAGCCTCCTTCCACTACTAGCGGATCACGAGACCCAGTACTTC.

This clonotype was observed a handful of times. This chain uses TRBV12-3 or TRBV12-4 with TRBJ2-1; 8 bases align to TRBD1. This CDR3 region has 13 residues. With 6 bases clipped from V and 10 bases from J, the junction kept 8 bases outside the gene matches. The CDR3 sequence is CASRPGQVIEQFF. The CDR3 DNA follows: TGTGCCAGCAGACCGGGACAGGTTATAGAGCAGTTCTTC.